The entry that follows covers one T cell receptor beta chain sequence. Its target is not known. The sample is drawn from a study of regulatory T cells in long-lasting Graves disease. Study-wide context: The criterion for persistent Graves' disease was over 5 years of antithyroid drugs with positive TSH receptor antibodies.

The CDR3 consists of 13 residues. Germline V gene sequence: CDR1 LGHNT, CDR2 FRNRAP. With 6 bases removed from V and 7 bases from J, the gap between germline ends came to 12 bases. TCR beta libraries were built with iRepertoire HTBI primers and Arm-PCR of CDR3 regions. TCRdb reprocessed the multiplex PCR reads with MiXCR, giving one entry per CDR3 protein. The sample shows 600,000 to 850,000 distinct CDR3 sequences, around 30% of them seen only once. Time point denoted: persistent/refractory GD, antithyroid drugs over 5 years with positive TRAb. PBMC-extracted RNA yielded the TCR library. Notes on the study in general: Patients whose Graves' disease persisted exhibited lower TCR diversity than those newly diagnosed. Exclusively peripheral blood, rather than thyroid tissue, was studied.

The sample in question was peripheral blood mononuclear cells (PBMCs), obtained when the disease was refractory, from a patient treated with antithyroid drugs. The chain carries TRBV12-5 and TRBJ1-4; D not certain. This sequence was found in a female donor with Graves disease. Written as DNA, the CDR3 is TGTGCTAGTGGCCTTAACTTAGGTGAAAAACTGTTTTTT. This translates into CASGLNLGEKLFF.